This TCR beta chain came from a study of T cell clonotyping in hematopoietic cell transplantation. The germline V gene encodes CDR1 ENHRY and CDR2 SYGVKD. The ends were cut back, 8 bases at V and 4 bases at J, with 12 bases in the middle. The length of the CDR3 is 13 residues. Study conclusions and caveats: Graft donor and pretransplant recipient Inverse Simpson Index values predicted broader posttransplant TCR diversity. Pathologically expanded recipient clonotypes increased progressively from day 30 to day 180 as diversity fell.

Notes on this clone: Its antigen remains unknown.

Repertoires were generated with immunoSEQ multiplex PCR, while TCRdb's copy carries only in-frame clones and drops some. The sample records about 43,000 clones, 75% to 90% being singletons. The time point here: recipient sample about 28 days before transplant, after cytoreduction. Recipients were bled about 28 days pretransplant and at posttransplant days 30, 100, 180. The TCR comes from a man aged 55 to 70 with acute myeloid leukemia. Some clones in this sample may be carry-over from other donors' samples. This chain uses TRBV10-3 with TRBJ1-5; D might be TRBD1 (5 bases). This specimen consisted of peripheral blood mononuclear cells, obtained before stem cell transplant. The CDR3 sequence is CAIRPQENQPQHF. CDR3 nucleotide sequence: TGTGCCATCCGACCACAGGAGAATCAGCCCCAGCATTTT.